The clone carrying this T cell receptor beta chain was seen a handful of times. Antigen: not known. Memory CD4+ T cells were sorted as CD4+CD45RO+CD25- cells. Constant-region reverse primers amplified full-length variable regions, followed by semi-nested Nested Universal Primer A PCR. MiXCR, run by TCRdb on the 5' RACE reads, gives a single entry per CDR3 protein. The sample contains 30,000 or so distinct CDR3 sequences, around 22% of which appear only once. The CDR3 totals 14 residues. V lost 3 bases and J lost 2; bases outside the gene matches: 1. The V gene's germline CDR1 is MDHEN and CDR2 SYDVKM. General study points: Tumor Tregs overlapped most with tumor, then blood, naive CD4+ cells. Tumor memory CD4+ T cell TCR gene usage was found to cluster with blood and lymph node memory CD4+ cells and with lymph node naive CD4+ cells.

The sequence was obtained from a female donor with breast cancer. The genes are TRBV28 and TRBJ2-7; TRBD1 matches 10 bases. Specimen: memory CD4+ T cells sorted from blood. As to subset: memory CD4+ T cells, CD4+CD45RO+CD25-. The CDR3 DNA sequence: TGTGCCAGCAGTTTCGGGACAGGGGCCTACGAGCAGTACTTC. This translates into CASSFGTGAYEQYF. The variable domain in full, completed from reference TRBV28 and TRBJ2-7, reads DVKVTQSSRYLVKRTGEKVFLECVQDMDHENMFWYRQDPGLGLRLIYFSYDVKMKEKGDIPEGYSVSREKKERFSLILESASTNQTSMYLCASSFGTGAYEQYFGPGTRLTVT.